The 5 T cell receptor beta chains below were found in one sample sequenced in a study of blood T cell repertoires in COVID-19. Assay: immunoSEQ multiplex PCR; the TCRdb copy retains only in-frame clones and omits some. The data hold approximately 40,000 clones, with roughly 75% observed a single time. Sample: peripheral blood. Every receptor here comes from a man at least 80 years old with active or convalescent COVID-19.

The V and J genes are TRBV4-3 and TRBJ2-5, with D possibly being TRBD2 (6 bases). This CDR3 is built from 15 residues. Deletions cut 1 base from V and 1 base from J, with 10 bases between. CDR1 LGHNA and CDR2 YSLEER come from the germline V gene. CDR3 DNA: TGCGCCAGCAGCCAAGGGACGGGGGTCCAAGAGACCCAGTACTTC. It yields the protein CASSQGTGVQETQYF.

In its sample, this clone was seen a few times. The CDR3 spells CASSFSGGQETQYF. Written as DNA, the CDR3 is TGCGCCAGCAGCTTTAGCGGGGGGCAAGAGACCCAGTACTTC. V and J are TRBV5-1 and TRBJ2-5, with 10 bases that match TRBD2. The CDR3 sequence is 14 residues long. In germline, CDR1 is SGHRS, CDR2 YFSETQ. Trimming cost V 2 bases and J 2 bases; bases outside gene matches: 0. The full variable domain, its missing parts supplied by reference TRBV5-1 and TRBJ2-5, is KAGVTQTPRYLIKTRGQQVTLSCSPISGHRSVSWYQQTPGQGLQFLFEYFSETQRNKGNFPGRFSGRQFSNSRSEMNVSTLELGDSALYLCASSFSGGQETQYFGPGTRLLVL.

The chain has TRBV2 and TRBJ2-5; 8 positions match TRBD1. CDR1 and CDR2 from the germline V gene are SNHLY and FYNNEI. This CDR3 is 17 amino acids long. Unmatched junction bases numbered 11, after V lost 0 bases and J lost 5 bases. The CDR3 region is CASSEALFGRGRETQYF. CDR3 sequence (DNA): TGTGCCAGCAGTGAAGCGCTTTTCGGCAGGGGGCGTGAGACCCAGTACTTC.

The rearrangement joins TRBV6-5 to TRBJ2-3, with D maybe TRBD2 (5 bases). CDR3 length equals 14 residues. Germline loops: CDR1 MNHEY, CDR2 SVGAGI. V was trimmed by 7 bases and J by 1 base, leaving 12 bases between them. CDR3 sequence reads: CASIFWGGTDTQYF. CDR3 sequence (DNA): TGTGCCAGCATCTTCTGGGGAGGCACAGATACGCAGTATTTT.

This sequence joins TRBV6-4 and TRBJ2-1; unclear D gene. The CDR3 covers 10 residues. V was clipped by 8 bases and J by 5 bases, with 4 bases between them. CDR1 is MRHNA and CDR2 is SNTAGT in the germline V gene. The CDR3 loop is CASGDNEQFF. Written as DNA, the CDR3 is TGTGCCAGCGGAGACAATGAGCAGTTCTTC.